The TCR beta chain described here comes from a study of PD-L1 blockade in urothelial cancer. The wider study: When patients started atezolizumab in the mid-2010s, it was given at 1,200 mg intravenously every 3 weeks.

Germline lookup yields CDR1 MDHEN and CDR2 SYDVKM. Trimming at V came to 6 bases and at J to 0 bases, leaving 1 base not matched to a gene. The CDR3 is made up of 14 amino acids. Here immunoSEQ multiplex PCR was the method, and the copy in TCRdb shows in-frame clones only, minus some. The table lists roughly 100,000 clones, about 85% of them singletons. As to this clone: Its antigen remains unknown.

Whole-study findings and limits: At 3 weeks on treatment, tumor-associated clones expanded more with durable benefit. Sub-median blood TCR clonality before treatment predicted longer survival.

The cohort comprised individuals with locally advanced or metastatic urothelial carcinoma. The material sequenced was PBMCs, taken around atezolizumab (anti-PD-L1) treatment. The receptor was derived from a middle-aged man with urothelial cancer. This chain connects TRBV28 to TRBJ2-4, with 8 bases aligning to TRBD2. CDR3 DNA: TGTGCCAGCAGCGGGAGGGGAGCCAAAAACATTCAGTACTTC. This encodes CASSGRGAKNIQYF. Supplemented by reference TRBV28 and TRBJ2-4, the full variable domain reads DVKVTQSSRYLVKRTGEKVFLECVQDMDHENMFWYRQDPGLGLRLIYFSYDVKMKEKGDIPEGYSVSREKKERFSLILESASTNQTSMYLCASSGRGAKNIQYFGAGTRLSVL.